These 19 T cell receptor beta chains share one sample of origin, sequenced in a study of T-cell reconstitution after alpha-beta-depleted transplantation in children. Preparation of the TCRbeta library used unique molecular identifiers. TCRdb independently ran MiXCR on the PCR reads; one entry per CDR3 protein. This table has approximately 1,000,000 distinct CDR3 sequences, under 30% appearing once. This specimen was PBMCs, mostly from graft donor cells, taken 360 days after TCRalphabeta/CD19-depleted stem cell transplant. The receptors here all came from a boy less than two years old who had a stem cell transplant for SCID, so the T cells may come from the graft donor.

This clonotype has more than one count but fewer than ten. CDR3 in amino acids: CASSEEQGAMNTEAFF. CDR3 DNA: TGCGCCAGCAGCGAAGAACAGGGGGCGATGAACACTGAAGCTTTCTTT. This chain connects TRBV5-1 to TRBJ1-1, with 9 bases fitting TRBD1. With V trimmed by 4 bases and J by 0 bases, 7 bases remained unmatched. Germline CDR1 and CDR2: SGHRS and YFSETQ. The CDR3 is 16 residues long.

This chain joins TRBV12-3 or TRBV12-4 and TRBJ1-1; tentative D call: TRBD1 (6 bases). CDR3 length: 12 amino acids. The germline V and J ends were trimmed by 8 bases and 5 bases, with 12 bases remaining between them. CDR3 region: CASGTRGTEAFF. The CDR3 DNA reads as TGTGCCAGCGGGACGAGGGGGACTGAAGCTTTCTTT.

A few counts support this clonotype. V and J are TRBV28 and TRBJ1-1, with a possible D match to TRBD1 (5 bases). With 10 bases removed from V and 1 base from J, the gap between germline ends came to 10 bases. This CDR3 is 12 amino acids long. From germline, CDR1 is MDHEN and CDR2 SYDVKM. The chain's CDR3 is CAIEDRNTEAFF. In DNA form, the CDR3 reads TGTGCCATCGAAGACAGGAACACTGAAGCTTTCTTT. Full variable domain (missing parts from reference TRBV28 and TRBJ1-1): DVKVTQSSRYLVKRTGEKVFLECVQDMDHENMFWYRQDPGLGLRLIYFSYDVKMKEKGDIPEGYSVSREKKERFSLILESASTNQTSMYLCAIEDRNTEAFFGQGTRLTVV.

A few counts support this clonotype. This chain uses TRBV7-3 with TRBJ2-2; D gene ambiguous. The ends were cut back, 2 bases at V and 3 bases at J, with 13 bases in the middle. The CDR3 covers 16 residues. CDR1 and CDR2 (germline): SGHTA, FQGTGA. DNA of the CDR3: TGTGCCAGCAGCTTAGGCTTAGGGATGGACACCGGGGAGCTGTTTTTT. It yields the protein CASSLGLGMDTGELFF. Together with reference TRBV7-3 and TRBJ2-2, the CDR3 gives the full variable domain: GAGVSQTPSNKVTEKGKYVELRCDPISGHTALYWYRQSLGQGPEFLIYFQGTGAADDSGLPNDRFFAVRPEGSVSTLKIQRTERGDSAVYLCASSLGLGMDTGELFFGEGSRLTVL.

The J gene is TRBJ1-1, the V gene TRBV2; D is possibly TRBD1 (6 bases). This CDR3 is built from 13 residues. The V gene lost 9 bases and the J gene lost 5 bases, with 16 bases spanning the gap. Per germline, CDR1 SNHLY and CDR2 FYNNEI. CDR3 bases: TGTGCCAGAGGGGGTACGGCGGGTACTGAAGCTTTCTTT. Its translation is CARGGTAGTEAFF.

This chain links TRBV12-3 or TRBV12-4 with TRBJ2-7; a weak D match, TRBD1 (5 bases). This CDR3 is built from 18 residues. Trimming cost V 2 bases and J 0 bases, with 20 bases left between them. CDR3 sequence reads: CASSLPRVTNSYSYEQYF. The CDR3 DNA reads TGTGCCAGCAGTTTACCCAGGGTGACGAATTCTTACTCCTACGAGCAGTACTTC.

This clonotype was detected only a few times. The chain has TRBV20-1 and TRBJ2-5; either TRBD1 or TRBD2 may fit D (6 bases each). This CDR3 spans 13 amino acids. Per germline, CDR1 DFQATT and CDR2 SNEGSKA (reference sequence). Trimming took off 5 bases at V and 1 base at J, with 11 bases between the two ends. The chain's CDR3 is CSAEGGGQETQYF. CDR3 nucleotides: TGCAGTGCTGAAGGGGGAGGCCAAGAGACCCAGTACTTC.

This clonotype was seen many times. The CDR3 bases are TGCGCCAGCAGCTTGGGACTACAGCAGCAGTTCTTC. This codes for CASSLGLQQQFF. The chain couples TRBV5-1 to TRBJ2-1; D might be TRBD2 (5 bases). Per germline, CDR1 SGHRS and CDR2 YFSETQ. CDR3 length equals 12 residues. V was cut by 0 bases and J by 11 bases, with 9 bases left in between.

This clonotype has just a few counts. The rearrangement joins TRBV30 to TRBJ2-7, with D unclear. The germline CDR1 and CDR2 sequences are GTSNPN and SVGIG (reference sequence). This CDR3 comprises 13 residues. V lost 5 bases and J lost 6, with 17 bases in between. CDR3 nucleotide sequence: TGTGCCTGGTCAATAATAAGGGCCGGCGAGCAGTACTTC. The encoded protein is CAWSIIRAGEQYF.

This clonotype was observed a handful of times. CDR3 sequence (DNA): TGTGCCAGCAGCCAGGGACAGGGGGCACGGTACGAGCAGTACTTC. Its protein is CASSQGQGARYEQYF. The V and J genes are TRBV7-9 and TRBJ2-7; 12 nucleotides line up with TRBD1. The V and J ends lost 5 bases and 4 bases, in that order; junction bases with no gene match: 6. CDR3 length: 15 residues. The germline CDR1 and CDR2 sequences are SEHNR and FQNEAQ (reference sequence).

In DNA form, the CDR3 reads TGCGCCAGCAGCTTGGAACTAAACACCGGGGAGCTGTTTTTT. As protein: CASSLELNTGELFF. The chain employs TRBV5-1 and TRBJ2-2; unclear D gene. Deletions cut 0 bases from V and 2 bases from J, with 5 bases between. This CDR3 has 14 amino acids. Germline V gene data show CDR1 as SGHRS and CDR2 as YFSETQ.

The chain employs TRBV4-1 and TRBJ2-5, with D possibly matching TRBD2 (5 bases). Trimming cost V 0 bases and J 7 bases, with 12 bases left between them. CDR3 length: 14 residues. CDR1 MGHRA and CDR2 YSYEKL come from the germline V gene. The CDR3 nucleotides are TGCGCCAGCAGCCAAGATGAGGGTCTCCGGACCCAGTACTTC. It encodes CASSQDEGLRTQYF.

The chain couples TRBV12-3 or TRBV12-4 to TRBJ1-2; D perhaps matches TRBD1 (5 bases). The CDR3 covers 16 residues. Trimming took off 3 bases at V and 3 bases at J, with 17 bases between the two ends. CDR3 in amino acids: CASSFTTGLGDYGYTF. In nucleotides, the CDR3 is TGTGCCAGCAGTTTTACCACCGGGTTGGGGGACTATGGCTACACCTTC.

The chain combines TRBV23-1 with TRBJ2-6; the match to TRBD1 covers 8 bases. TRBV23-1 is an ORF for which the function is uncertain. V lost 3 bases and J lost 8; bases outside the gene matches: 3. The CDR3 contains 14 residues. CDR3 region: CASSHRQGSNVLTF. The CDR3, as DNA: TGCGCCAGCAGTCATCGACAGGGGTCCAACGTCCTGACTTTC.

The chain joins TRBV7-3 to TRBJ2-2, with TRBD1 as a possible D gene (6 bases). In germline, CDR1 is SGHTA, CDR2 FQGTGA. The CDR3 spans 14 residues. V gave up 4 bases and J gave up 6 bases, with 12 bases separating them. CDR3 in amino acids: CASSSEGESGELFF. CDR3 in DNA: TGTGCCAGCAGCTCCGAGGGGGAGTCCGGGGAGCTGTTTTTT.

The V gene is TRBV7-3, the J gene TRBJ2-2; 8 bases line up with TRBD1. Germline-derived CDR1 and CDR2 are SGHTA and FQGTGA. This CDR3 has 15 residues. V was pared by 5 bases and J by 10 bases, with 12 bases of the junction left unmatched. CDR3 coding DNA: TGTGCCAGCAGCACAGGACAGGGCAGGCGGGAGGAGCTGTTTTTT. Encoded protein: CASSTGQGRREELFF.

This clonotype came up many times. V is TRBV12-3 or TRBV12-4 and J is TRBJ2-7; D remains ambiguous. CDR3 size: 11 residues. V was trimmed by 3 bases and J by 3 bases, leaving 3 bases between them. Here the CDR3 DNA reads TGTGCCAGCAGTTTTTTCTACGAGCAGTACTTC. This sequence encodes CASSFFYEQYF.

Here the CDR3 reads CASSLGEDSLPYEQYF. CDR3 in DNA: TGCGCCAGCAGCTTGGGGGAGGACTCGTTGCCCTACGAGCAGTACTTC. This sequence joins TRBV5-1 and TRBJ2-7; a weak D match, TRBD2 (6 bases). Between the trimmed V and J ends, which lost 0 bases and 2 bases, there was a span of 15 bases. This CDR3 has 16 amino acids. The germline V gene has CDR1 SGHRS and CDR2 YFSETQ.

This clonotype was seen just once. The chain links TRBV21-1 to TRBJ2-5; the table's D call of TRBD1 was not tested on the DNA. TRBV21-1 is noted as a pseudogene. There are 18 residues in the CDR3. This CDR3 is CASSNTWEVGEPQETQYF. The CDR3 DNA follows: TGTGCCAGCAGCAATACGTGGGAAGTGGGGGAGCCCCAAGAGACCCAGTACTTC.